Sequencing of this TCR beta chain was carried out in a study of OX40 agonist ivuxolimab in advanced cancers. Study summary: Dose-escalation patients were diagnosed with hepatocellular carcinoma, melanoma, renal cell cancer or head and neck cancer. A history of anti-PD-1, anti-PD-L1 or anti-CTLA-4 therapy was acceptable, and 40% to 45% had some. Whole-study findings and limits: Expanded clones were, on average, more numerous in CD8+ T cells than in CD4+. Some of the nonresponding patients also showed low levels of normalized T-cell clonal expansion.

Trimming pared 0 bases from V and 2 bases from J, leaving 5 bases between. CDR3 size: 14 residues. Germline V CDR1 and CDR2: SGHTA, FQGNSA. Sequencing was performed with immunoSEQ multiplex PCR; in TCRdb, only in-frame clones are kept and a portion is missing. The data show tens of thousands of clones, about 76% seen once. As regards this clone: Its specificity is not known.

Sequencing was performed on CD4+ or CD8+ T cells sorted from blood, taken in a trial of the OX40 agonist ivuxolimab. The TCR originated in an adult with an advanced solid tumor such as melanoma, head and neck, liver or kidney cancer. This sequence joins TRBV7-2 and TRBJ1-5, with D uncertain. CDR3 residues: CASSLAGGNQPQHF. As DNA, the CDR3 is TGTGCCAGCAGCTTAGCCGGGGGCAATCAGCCCCAGCATTTT.